Detailed here is one T cell receptor beta chain. Antigen specificity is unknown. This record comes from a study of immune cell composition in non-small cell lung cancer. Study results and caveats: Clones >0.5% enriched in tumour were rarer in adenocarcinoma (about 35%) than squamous (about 80%). Dominant in vivo tumour-associated clones were not shown to share tumour-reactive sequences.

Losses at the gene ends were 4 bases for V and 6 bases for J; bases not matched to a gene: 11. CDR1 is SNHLY, CDR2 FYNNEI, per germline. This CDR3 has 15 amino acids. The normal lung sample lay at least 3 cm, and maximally far, from the tumour. Frozen unsorted single-cell suspensions supplied the genomic DNA. Sequencing used immunoSEQ multiplex PCR; TCRdb keeps in-frame clones, though not all of them. The repertoire includes about 6,600 clones, under 90% of them detected once, and 7% to 10% sits in the top ten. This TCR was recovered from a human donor with non-small cell lung cancer. Material: non-adjacent lung tissue. The V call is TRBV2, the J call TRBJ2-7; TRBD2 agrees at 8 bases. The CDR3 DNA follows: TGTGCCAGCAGTGGTGTAAGCGGGAGTTTATCCGAGCAGTACTTC. Protein: CASSGVSGSLSEQYF.